The rows below give T cell receptor beta chains drawn from one sample of a study of shared clonotypes between healthy human individuals. Libraries were prepared by immunoSEQ multiplex PCR; TCRdb keeps only in-frame clonotypes and omits some of them. Of around 530,000 clones in the sample, around 78% were seen once. The sample was PBMCs. The source is a woman between 40 and 55 years old in good health. Some clones in this sample may be carry-over from other donors' samples. The CDR3 runs from the conserved cysteine through the conserved F or W. The D gene is left open where the match is weak. Where a row states a size, it is once, few, many or the class of an expanded clone; other rows omit it.

abundance: .
v_gene: TRBV4-2
j_gene: TRBJ2-7
d_gene: .
CDR3aa: CASSQASSYEQYF
CDR3nt: TGTGCCAGCAGCCAGGCTTCCTCCTACGAGCAGTACTTC

abundance: .
v_gene: TRBV28
j_gene: TRBJ1-1
d_gene: .
CDR3aa: CASNNIGRGMNTEAFF
CDR3nt: TGTGCCAGCAACAACATAGGGAGGGGGATGAACACTGAAGCTTTCTTT

abundance: few
v_gene: TRBV27
j_gene: TRBJ1-5
d_gene: .
CDR3aa: CASSPAGGQPQHF
CDR3nt: TGTGCCAGCAGCCCAGCCGGGGGTCAGCCCCAGCATTTT

abundance: .
v_gene: TRBV16
j_gene: TRBJ2-3
d_gene: .
CDR3aa: CASSQRAGVRTDTQYF
CDR3nt: TGTGCCAGCAGCCAACGAGCAGGAGTCCGCACAGATACGCAGTATTTT

abundance: .
v_gene: TRBV11-2
j_gene: TRBJ1-1
d_gene: TRBD1
CDR3aa: CVSSAGTANTEAFF
CDR3nt: TGTGTCAGCAGCGCCGGGACAGCTAACACTGAAGCTTTCTTT

abundance: .
v_gene: TRBV5-1
j_gene: TRBJ2-2
d_gene: TRBD1
CDR3aa: CASAGTGATGELFF
CDR3nt: TGCGCCAGCGCCGGGACAGGGGCTACCGGGGAGCTGTTTTTT

abundance: .
v_gene: TRBV18
j_gene: TRBJ2-1
d_gene: TRBD2
CDR3aa: CASSPKGLAFNEQFF
CDR3nt: TGTGCCAGCTCACCTAAGGGACTAGCGTTCAATGAGCAGTTCTTC

abundance: .
v_gene: TRBV7-9
j_gene: TRBJ1-1
d_gene: TRBD1
CDR3aa: CASSPPGTGGIFF
CDR3nt: TGTGCCAGCAGCCCGCCGGGGACAGGGGGCATTTTCTTT

abundance: .
v_gene: TRBV9
j_gene: TRBJ2-3
d_gene: .
CDR3aa: CASSVVGTDTQYF
CDR3nt: TGTGCCAGCAGCGTAGTGGGCACAGATACGCAGTATTTT

abundance: .
v_gene: TRBV18
j_gene: TRBJ2-3
d_gene: .
CDR3aa: CASSPSVSTDTQYF
CDR3nt: TGTGCCAGCTCACCTAGCGTTAGCACAGATACGCAGTATTTT

abundance: .
v_gene: TRBV7-3
j_gene: TRBJ2-5
d_gene: TRBD2
CDR3aa: CASSLGGREEETQYF
CDR3nt: TGTGCCAGCAGCTTGGGCGGGAGAGAGGAAGAGACCCAGTACTTC

abundance: .
v_gene: TRBV7-3
j_gene: TRBJ2-5
d_gene: .
CDR3aa: CASSLTGMNGQETQYF
CDR3nt: TGTGCCAGCAGCTTAACGGGGATGAACGGGCAAGAGACCCAGTACTTC

abundance: many
v_gene: TRBV6-5
j_gene: TRBJ1-2
d_gene: .
CDR3aa: CASSYLSRGINYGYTF
CDR3nt: TGTGCCAGCAGTTACCTCTCGCGGGGGATTAACTATGGCTACACCTTC

abundance: .
v_gene: TRBV9
j_gene: TRBJ2-3
d_gene: TRBD2
CDR3aa: CASSVSGLGTDTQYF
CDR3nt: TGTGCCAGCAGCGTAAGTGGACTAGGTACAGATACGCAGTATTTT

abundance: .
v_gene: TRBV6-5
j_gene: TRBJ2-1
d_gene: .
CDR3aa: CAGSSYLVGAFNEQFF
CDR3nt: TGTGCCGGCAGTTCCTATTTAGTGGGCGCCTTCAATGAGCAGTTCTTC

abundance: once
v_gene: TRBV4-1
j_gene: TRBJ2-7
d_gene: TRBD2
CDR3aa: CASSPGGSYGEQYF
CDR3nt: TGCGCCAGCAGCCCGGGGGGGTCGTACGGCGAGCAGTACTTC

abundance: .
v_gene: TRBV19
j_gene: TRBJ2-7
d_gene: TRBD1
CDR3aa: CASSTTGGGNEQYF
CDR3nt: TGTGCCAGTAGTACAACAGGGGGCGGAAACGAGCAGTACTTC

abundance: .
v_gene: TRBV28
j_gene: TRBJ1-2
d_gene: .
CDR3aa: CASSSRTSYGYTF
CDR3nt: TGTGCCAGCAGTTCCAGGACGAGCTATGGCTACACCTTC

abundance: many
v_gene: TRBV27
j_gene: TRBJ2-7
d_gene: TRBD1
CDR3aa: CASSSGTAFSYEQYF
CDR3nt: TGTGCCAGCAGTTCGGGGACAGCTTTTTCCTACGAGCAGTACTTC

abundance: .
v_gene: TRBV2
j_gene: TRBJ1-1
d_gene: TRBD1
CDR3aa: CASSERGQNNEAFF
CDR3nt: TGTGCCAGCAGTGAACGGGGACAGAACAATGAAGCTTTCTTT

abundance: .
v_gene: TRBV2
j_gene: TRBJ2-3
d_gene: TRBD2
CDR3aa: CASSPRLAGSGTDTQYF
CDR3nt: TGTGCCAGCAGTCCCAGACTAGCGGGGTCCGGCACAGATACGCAGTATTTT

abundance: .
v_gene: TRBV28
j_gene: TRBJ2-7
d_gene: TRBD1
CDR3aa: CASRRSGTGVLYEQYF
CDR3nt: TGTGCCAGCAGAAGATCCGGGACAGGGGTCTTATACGAGCAGTACTTC

abundance: .
v_gene: TRBV10-1
j_gene: TRBJ2-3
d_gene: .
CDR3aa: CATTGPGADTQYF
CDR3nt: TGCGCCACCACGGGCCCCGGGGCAGATACGCAGTATTTT

abundance: .
v_gene: TRBV4-2
j_gene: TRBJ1-4
d_gene: .
CDR3aa: CASSGDGEKLFF
CDR3nt: TGTGCCAGCAGCGGGGACGGCGAAAAACTGTTTTTT

abundance: few
v_gene: TRBV4-2
j_gene: TRBJ2-4
d_gene: .
CDR3aa: CASSQAAELVAKNIQYF
CDR3nt: TGTGCCAGCAGCCAAGCCGCAGAGCTGGTAGCCAAAAACATTCAGTACTTC

abundance: .
v_gene: TRBV7-2
j_gene: TRBJ2-1
d_gene: .
CDR3aa: CASSLRSAWSEQFF
CDR3nt: TGTGCCAGCAGCTTAAGGAGCGCCTGGAGTGAGCAGTTCTTC

abundance: .
v_gene: TRBV13
j_gene: TRBJ2-1
d_gene: TRBD1
CDR3aa: CASSEAAGTVYNEQFF
CDR3nt: TGTGCCAGCAGCGAAGCGGCCGGGACAGTCTACAATGAGCAGTTCTTC